This note documents a single TCR beta chain sequence. No antigen is known for it. The data stem from a study of T-cell reconstitution after alpha-beta-depleted transplantation in children. Findings and limits, study-wide: In some patients, recipient T cells and intrathymic progenitors surviving conditioning explained high day-60 diversity. Reportedly, only several hundred clones from non-depleted graft cells drove alpha-beta T-cell counts at about two months. Diversity and T-cell counts at one year after transplant derived mostly from new T cells.

Unique molecular identifiers were used to barcode this TCRbeta library. TCRdb re-derived calls from the PCR reads in MiXCR, one entry per CDR3 protein. This repertoire shows 700,000 to 950,000 distinct CDR3 sequences, under 20% found once; its top ten account for approximately 4.5%. In germline, CDR1 is SGHRS, CDR2 YFSETQ. The CDR3 is 18 residues long. With 4 bases removed from V and 2 bases from J, the gap between germline ends came to 23 bases. The source is a male patient younger than 18 who had a stem cell transplant for acute lymphoblastic leukemia, so the T cells may come from the graft donor. The sample consisted of PBMCs, mostly from graft donor cells, taken 360 days after TCRalphabeta/CD19-depleted stem cell transplant. The chain employs TRBV5-1 and TRBJ2-3; D gene ambiguous. The CDR3 loop reads CASSRLRTTPTPTDTQYF. The CDR3 DNA reads TGCGCCAGCAGCCGACTCCGGACGACCCCAACCCCCACAGATACGCAGTATTTT.